Each of the 16 T cell receptor beta chains below was sequenced from the same sample in a study of blood T cells in healthy people across ages. Sample-barcoded 5' priming and a J-beta primer mix drove a second PCR of 7 to 11 cycles. Via MiXCR, TCRdb re-called the 5' RACE reads, giving one row per CDR3 protein. Among over 1,300,000 distinct CDR3 sequences listed, almost 60% were seen once. Source material: blood. The source is a man aged 18 to 30 in good health.

There are a few counts of this clonotype. The genes are TRBV6-6 and TRBJ2-7, with D perhaps matching TRBD2 (6 bases). Germline V gene data show CDR1 as MNHNY and CDR2 as SVGAGI (reference sequence). V was clipped by 6 bases and J by 0 bases, with 15 bases between them. The CDR3 runs 15 residues. The CDR3 sequence: CASRGGTRFSYEQYF. The CDR3 DNA reads as TGTGCCAGCAGAGGCGGGACTCGATTCTCCTACGAGCAGTACTTC.

The V call is TRBV12-3 or TRBV12-4, the J call TRBJ2-1, with a weak D call TRBD2 (5 bases). This CDR3 is built from 14 residues. V was shortened by 8 bases and J by 3 bases, with 14 bases between the two germline ends. The CDR3 DNA reads TGTGCCAGCGTCAGAGAGACTATCTACAATGAGCAGTTCTTC. Its translation is CASVRETIYNEQFF.

This clonotype has more than one count but fewer than ten. This chain joins TRBV4-2 and TRBJ2-3; no definite D call. The CDR3 sequence is 16 residues long. The germline V gene encodes CDR1 LGHNA and CDR2 YNFKEQ. Trimming took off 0 bases at V and 6 bases at J, with 16 bases between the two ends. The CDR3 nucleotides are TGTGCCAGCAGCCAAGAACCTAACTCCGCTTTGGATACGCAGTATTTT. Protein: CASSQEPNSALDTQYF.

V and J are TRBV4-1 and TRBJ2-1, with 9 bases matching TRBD1. The CDR3 contains 16 residues. With V trimmed by 0 bases and J by 3 bases, 3 bases remained unmatched. CDR1 and CDR2 (germline): MGHRA, YSYEKL. The CDR3 nucleotides are TGCGCCAGCAGCCAAGAATGGACAGGGGTCTACAATGAGCAGTTCTTC. Its translation is CASSQEWTGVYNEQFF.

The sample holds a few counts of this clonotype. J is TRBJ2-6 and V is TRBV9; a weak D match, TRBD1 (5 bases). From germline, CDR1 is SGDLS and CDR2 YYNGEE. The ends were cut back, 5 bases at V and 0 bases at J, with 6 bases in the middle. The CDR3 covers 14 residues. CDR3 amino acids: CASSGHSGANVLTF. The DNA of the CDR3 is TGTGCCAGCAGTGGACACTCTGGGGCCAACGTCCTGACTTTC. The full variable domain, its missing parts supplied by reference TRBV9 and TRBJ2-6, is DSGVTQTPKHLITATGQRVTLRCSPRSGDLSVYWYQQSLDQGLQFLIQYYNGEERAKGNILERFSAQQFPDLHSELNLSSLELGDSALYFCASSGHSGANVLTFGAGSRLTVL.

The chain is built from TRBV27 and TRBJ1-6; no reliable D call. CDR1 MNHEY and CDR2 SMNVEV come from the germline V gene (reference sequence). This CDR3 has 17 amino acids. Trimming took 0 bases from V and 6 from J, leaving 15 bases between them. In DNA form, the CDR3 reads TGTGCCAGCAGTTTATCGAGCGCTACAAGTGGTAATTCACCCCTCCACTTT. It specifies CASSLSSATSGNSPLHF.

The rearrangement links TRBV5-1 to TRBJ2-5; weak D call: TRBD1 (6 bases). The J call may be incorrect, as the DNA end agrees better with TRBJ2-7. Germline V gene lookup returns CDR1 SGHRS and CDR2 YFSETQ. This CDR3 region has 13 residues. This CDR3 reads CASREPGADEQYF. The CDR3 DNA reads as TGCGCCAGCAGGGAACCAGGGGCCGACGAGCAGTACTTC.

Of note for this clonotype: Germline and junction disagree at one end, which may indicate a read error. The V gene is TRBV4-1, the J gene TRBJ1-4; a weak D match, TRBD1 (5 bases). This CDR3 is built from 17 residues. Germline lookup yields CDR1 MGHRA and CDR2 YSYEKL. The CDR3: CARSQRGGDATNEKLFF. DNA for the CDR3: TGCGCCCGCAGCCAAAGGGGTGGCGATGCAACTAATGAAAAACTGTTTTTT.

V is TRBV27 and J is TRBJ1-2; D gene ambiguous. The CDR3 totals 13 residues. CDR1 MNHEY and CDR2 SMNVEV come from the germline V gene (reference sequence). Trimming took off 9 bases at V and 1 base at J, with 12 bases between the two ends. The CDR3: CASWGGGNYGYTF. Here the CDR3 DNA reads TGTGCCAGTTGGGGAGGAGGTAACTATGGCTACACCTTC.

CDR3 in DNA: TGTGCCAGCAGCCTCACCGGCAGACAGGGGGGGACCACAGATACGCAGTATTTT. Translating gives CASSLTGRQGGTTDTQYF. The rearrangement uses TRBV7-9 and TRBJ2-3; TRBD1 matches at 9 bases. The trim removed 5 bases at V and 2 bases at J, leaving 14 bases unmatched. Per the germline V gene, CDR1 is SEHNR and CDR2 is FQNEAQ (reference sequence). CDR3 length equals 18 residues.

The sample holds one count of this clonotype. The chain recombines TRBV4-1 with TRBJ1-5; D is unresolved. The CDR3 extends over 13 amino acids. Between the trimmed V and J ends, which lost 0 bases and 9 bases, there was a span of 9 bases. Germline lookup yields CDR1 MGHRA and CDR2 YSYEKL. The CDR3 nucleotides read TGCGCCAGCAGCCAAGAGTACGACCTGCCCCAGCATTTT. It encodes CASSQEYDLPQHF.

On this clonotype: At one end the junction does not follow the germline gene, possibly because of a read error. The chain has TRBV20-1 and TRBJ1-4, with 10 bases identical to TRBD1. CDR3 length equals 13 residues. Germline CDR1 and CDR2: DFQATT and SNEGSKA (reference sequence). In DNA form, the CDR3 reads TGCAATGCTGGGGACAGGGGTAATGAAAAACTGTTTTTT. Protein product: CNAGDRGNEKLFF.

This clonotype was seen only once. The J gene is TRBJ1-2, the V gene TRBV4-1; D is unresolved. The germline V and J ends were trimmed by 0 bases and 3 bases, with 17 bases remaining between them. The CDR3 sequence is 17 residues long. CDR1 is MGHRA, CDR2 YSYEKL, per germline. The CDR3 coding sequence is TGCGCCAGCAGCCAAGAGTTGGACCCGGAGAGGTACTATGGCTACACCTTC. It is translated as CASSQELDPERYYGYTF.

This clonotype was recorded a few times. The chain joins TRBV12-3 or TRBV12-4 to TRBJ2-7, with 14 positions matching TRBD2. V was clipped by 4 bases and J by 1 base; unmatched bases: 12. CDR3 length: 19 amino acids. CDR3: CASSSKTKGLAGDSYEQYF. The CDR3 DNA is TGTGCCAGCAGTTCGAAGACAAAGGGACTAGCGGGGGATTCCTACGAGCAGTACTTC.

The J gene is TRBJ2-1, the V gene TRBV9; 14 bases fit TRBD2. The J call may be wrong; the DNA end is better matched by TRBJ2-7. The germline V gene has CDR1 SGDLS and CDR2 YYNGEE. The CDR3 is 13 residues long. The CDR3 is CASGTSGSGEQYF. CDR3 sequence (DNA): TGTGCCAGCGGGACTAGCGGGAGTGGCGAGCAGTACTTC.

This clonotype has just a few counts. The chain combines TRBV20-1 with TRBJ2-4; either TRBD1 or TRBD2 may fit D (6 bases each). From germline, CDR1 is DFQATT and CDR2 SNEGSKA (reference sequence). The CDR3 is 15 amino acids. The V gene lost 5 bases and the J gene lost 3 bases, with 17 bases spanning the gap. The CDR3 is CSAQNGGGGKNIQYF. The CDR3 bases are TGCAGTGCTCAAAATGGCGGAGGGGGCAAAAACATTCAGTACTTC.